This entry features one T cell receptor beta chain sequence. The record originates from a study of siplizumab effects on memory and regulatory T cells. Trimming pared 3 bases from V and 3 bases from J, leaving 14 bases between. CDR3 length: 15 amino acids. Per the germline V gene, CDR1 is MNHNS and CDR2 is SASEGT. The table came from immunoSEQ multiplex PCR; TCRdb's copy has only in-frame clones and leaves some out. The sample contains about 100,000 clones, approximately 91% of which appear only once. This sequence was found in a human donor in good health. The chain joins TRBV6-1 to TRBJ2-5; D not certain. Sequencing was done on a sample of CD4+ T cells sorted from blood. In DNA form, the CDR3 reads TGTGCCAGCAGTGACCCGGGCCGTGGGAAAGAGACCCAGTACTTC. Its translation: CASSDPGRGKETQYF.